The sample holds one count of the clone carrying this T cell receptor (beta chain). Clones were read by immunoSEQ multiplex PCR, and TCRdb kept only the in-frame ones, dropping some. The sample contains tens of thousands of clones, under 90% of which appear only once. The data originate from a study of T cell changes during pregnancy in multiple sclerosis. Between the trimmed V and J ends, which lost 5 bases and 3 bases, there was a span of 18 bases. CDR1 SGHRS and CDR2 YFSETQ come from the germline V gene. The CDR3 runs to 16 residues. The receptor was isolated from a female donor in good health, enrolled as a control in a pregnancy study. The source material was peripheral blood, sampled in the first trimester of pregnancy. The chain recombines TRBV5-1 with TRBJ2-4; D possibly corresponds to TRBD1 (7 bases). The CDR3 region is CASSPGGWDSKNIQYF. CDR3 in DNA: TGCGCCAGCAGTCCCGGGGGATGGGACAGCAAAAACATTCAGTACTTC.